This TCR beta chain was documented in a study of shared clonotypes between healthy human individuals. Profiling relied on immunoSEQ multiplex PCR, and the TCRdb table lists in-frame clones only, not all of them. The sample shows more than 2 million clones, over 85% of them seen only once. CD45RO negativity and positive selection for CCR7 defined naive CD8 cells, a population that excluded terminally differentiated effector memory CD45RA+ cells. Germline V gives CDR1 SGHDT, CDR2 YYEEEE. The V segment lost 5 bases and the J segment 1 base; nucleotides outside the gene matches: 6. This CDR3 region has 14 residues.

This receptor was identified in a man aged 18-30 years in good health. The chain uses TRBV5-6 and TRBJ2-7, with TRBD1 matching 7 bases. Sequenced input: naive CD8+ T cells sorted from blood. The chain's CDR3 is CASSYGTASYEQYF. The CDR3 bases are TGTGCCAGCAGTTACGGGACAGCGTCCTACGAGCAGTACTTC.